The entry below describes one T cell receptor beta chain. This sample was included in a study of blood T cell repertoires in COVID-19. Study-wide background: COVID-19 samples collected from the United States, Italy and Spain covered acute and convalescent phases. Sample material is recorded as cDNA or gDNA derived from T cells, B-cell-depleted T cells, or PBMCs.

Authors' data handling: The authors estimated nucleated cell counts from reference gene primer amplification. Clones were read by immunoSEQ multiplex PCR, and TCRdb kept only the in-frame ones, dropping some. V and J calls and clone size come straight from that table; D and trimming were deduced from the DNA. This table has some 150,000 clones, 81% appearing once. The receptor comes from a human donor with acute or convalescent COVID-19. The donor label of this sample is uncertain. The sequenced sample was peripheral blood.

In DNA form, the CDR3 reads TGCGCCAGCAGCTTGGGGGGCGGAGAAGAGACCCAGTACTTC. This gives the protein CASSLGGGEETQYF. The chain recombines TRBV5-1 with TRBJ2-5, with D possibly matching TRBD1 (5 bases). Germline V gene lookup returns CDR1 SGHRS and CDR2 YFSETQ. The length of the CDR3 is 14 residues. Trimming left V 0 bases short and J 3 bases short, with 9 bases between.